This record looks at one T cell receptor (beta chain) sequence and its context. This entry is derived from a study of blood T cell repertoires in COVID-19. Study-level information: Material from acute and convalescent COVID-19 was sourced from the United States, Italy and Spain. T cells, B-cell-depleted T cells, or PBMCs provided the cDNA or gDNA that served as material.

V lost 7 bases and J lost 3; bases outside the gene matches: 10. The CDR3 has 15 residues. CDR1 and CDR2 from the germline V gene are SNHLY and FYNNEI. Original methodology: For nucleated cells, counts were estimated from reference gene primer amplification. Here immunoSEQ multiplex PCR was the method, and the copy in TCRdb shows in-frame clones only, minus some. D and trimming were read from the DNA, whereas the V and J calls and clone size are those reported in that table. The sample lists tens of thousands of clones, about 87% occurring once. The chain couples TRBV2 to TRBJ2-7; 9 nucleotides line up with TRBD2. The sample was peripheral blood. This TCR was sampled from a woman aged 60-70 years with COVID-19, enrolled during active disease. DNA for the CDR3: TGTGCCAGCACCAGGGGCGGGAGGGCCCTCTACGAGCAGTACTTC. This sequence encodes CASTRGGRALYEQYF.